This TCR beta chain stems from a study of shared clonotypes between healthy human individuals. The V end lost 5 bases, the J end lost 5 bases, and 15 bases lay between the germline ends. Germline CDR1 reads LNHDA; CDR2 reads SQIVND (reference sequence). The CDR3 has 15 amino acids. Genomic DNA came from tens of millions of PBMCs in unsorted samples. Original methodology: Filtering differed because ImmunoSEQ produced junction-only sequences that carried no quality scores. Measured with immunoSEQ multiplex PCR; TCRdb has only the in-frame clones, and not every one. For V, J and clone size, that table is used; D and trimming come from the DNA. The sample carries about 560,000 clones, roughly four fifths recorded once. Overall study findings and caveats: Genetic and exposure-history diversity was limited by the small donor number.

With regard to this clone: The antigen remains unidentified.

The sample was PBMCs. The TCR sequence derives from a woman between 40 and 55 years old in good health. Some clones in this sample may be carry-over from other donors' samples. This chain uses TRBV19 with TRBJ1-4; D is ambiguous. The CDR3: CASSSRTKSNEKLFF. CDR3 in DNA: TGTGCCAGTAGTTCCCGAACAAAATCAAATGAAAAACTGTTTTTT.